The 2 T cell receptor beta chains given below trace back to one sample, sequenced in a study of cytomegalovirus exposure and HLA in healthy donors. PCR involved 60 Vbeta and 13 Jbeta primers. Clones were read by immunoSEQ multiplex PCR, and TCRdb kept only the in-frame ones, dropping some. The sample yields 120,000 to 150,000 clones, around three quarters seen once. Sequenced input: PBMCs. These receptors were taken from a man between 40 and 49 years old in good health and CMV-seropositive.

DNA for the CDR3: TGTGCCAGCAGCTCGGGACAGCAAGAGACCCAGTACTTC. Translation: CASSSGQQETQYF. The J gene is TRBJ2-5, the V gene TRBV13; 7 bases map to TRBD1. Looked up from germline, CDR1 is PRHDT and CDR2 is FYEKMQ (reference sequence). The CDR3 covers 13 residues. V trimming: 4 bases; J trimming: 2 bases; junction bases outside the gene matches: 1.

This clone showed up just a few times. The V and J genes are TRBV30 and TRBJ2-2; TRBD2 might be the D (5 bases). This CDR3 has 14 residues. Germline assignment: CDR1 GTSNPN and CDR2 SVGIG (reference sequence). V was shortened by 2 bases and J by 1 base, with 8 bases between the two germline ends. CDR3 protein: CAWSRGLNTGELFF. As DNA, the CDR3 is TGTGCCTGGAGTCGGGGTTTGAACACCGGGGAGCTGTTTTTT. The whole variable domain, filled in from reference TRBV30 and TRBJ2-2, reads SQTIHQWPATLVQPVGSPLSLECTVEGTSNPNLYWYRQAAGRGLQLLFYSVGIGQISSEVPQNLSASRPQDRQFILSSKKLLLSDSGFYLCAWSRGLNTGELFFGEGSRLTVL.